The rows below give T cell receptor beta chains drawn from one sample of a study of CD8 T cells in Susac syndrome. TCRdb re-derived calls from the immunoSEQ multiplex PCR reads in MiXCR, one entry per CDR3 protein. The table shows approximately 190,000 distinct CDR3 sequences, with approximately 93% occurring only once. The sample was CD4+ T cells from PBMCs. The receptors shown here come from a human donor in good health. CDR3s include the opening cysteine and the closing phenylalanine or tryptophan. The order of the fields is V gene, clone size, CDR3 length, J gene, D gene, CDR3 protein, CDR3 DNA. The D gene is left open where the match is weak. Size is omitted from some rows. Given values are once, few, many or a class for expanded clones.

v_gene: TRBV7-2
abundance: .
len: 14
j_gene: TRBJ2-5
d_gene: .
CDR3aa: CASSLDFGGETQYF
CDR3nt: TGTGCCAGCAGCTTAGATTTTGGGGGGGAGACCCAGTACTTC

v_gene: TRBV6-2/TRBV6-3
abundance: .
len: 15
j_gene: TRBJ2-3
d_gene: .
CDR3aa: CASSYAGWGTDTQYF
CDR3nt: TGTGCCAGCAGTTACGCGGGGTGGGGCACAGATACGCAGTATTTT

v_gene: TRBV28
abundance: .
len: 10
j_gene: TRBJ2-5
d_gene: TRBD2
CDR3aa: CVSGAETQYF
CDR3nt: TGTGTCAGCGGGGCGGAGACCCAGTACTTC

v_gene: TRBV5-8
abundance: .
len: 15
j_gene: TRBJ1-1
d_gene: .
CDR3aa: CASSVGQIMNTEAFF
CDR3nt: TGTGCCAGCAGCGTAGGACAGATAATGAACACTGAAGCTTTCTTT

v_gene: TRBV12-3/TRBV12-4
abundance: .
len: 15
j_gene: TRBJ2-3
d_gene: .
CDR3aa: CASSFAGISTDTQYF
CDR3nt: TGTGCCAGCAGTTTTGCGGGGATTAGCACAGATACGCAGTATTTT

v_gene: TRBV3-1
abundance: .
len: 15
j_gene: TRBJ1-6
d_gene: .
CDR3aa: CASSPPQGGNSPLHF
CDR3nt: TGTGCCAGCAGCCCTCCCCAGGGAGGTAATTCACCCCTCCACTTT

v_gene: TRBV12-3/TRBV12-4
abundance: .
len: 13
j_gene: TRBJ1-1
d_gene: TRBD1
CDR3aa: CATRQGGILEAFF
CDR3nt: TGTGCCACCCGGCAGGGGGGAATATTAGAAGCTTTCTTT

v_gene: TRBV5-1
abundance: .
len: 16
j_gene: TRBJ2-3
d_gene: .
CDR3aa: CASSLEWHRSTDTQYF
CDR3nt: TGCGCCAGCAGCTTGGAGTGGCACAGGAGCACAGATACGCAGTATTTT

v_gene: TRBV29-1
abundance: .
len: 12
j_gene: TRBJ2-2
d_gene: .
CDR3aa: CSVPQVTGELFF
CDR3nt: TGCAGCGTTCCCCAAGTCACCGGGGAGCTGTTTTTT

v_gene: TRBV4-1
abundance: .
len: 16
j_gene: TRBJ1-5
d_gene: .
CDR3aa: CASSQGFAGSNQPQHF
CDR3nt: TGCGCCAGCAGCCAAGGCTTTGCGGGTAGCAATCAGCCCCAGCATTTT

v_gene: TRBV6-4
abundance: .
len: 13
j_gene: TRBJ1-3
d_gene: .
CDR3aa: CASSERLGNTIYF
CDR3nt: TGTGCCAGCAGTGAAAGGCTAGGAAACACCATATATTTT

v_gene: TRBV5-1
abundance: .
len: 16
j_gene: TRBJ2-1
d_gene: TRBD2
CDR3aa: CASSPPTGTSGDEQFF
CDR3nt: TGCGCCAGCAGCCCCCCCACCGGGACTAGCGGGGATGAGCAGTTCTTC

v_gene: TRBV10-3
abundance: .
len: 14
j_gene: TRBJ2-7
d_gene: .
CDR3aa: CAISVSRGIYEQYF
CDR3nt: TGTGCCATCAGTGTAAGTAGGGGCATCTACGAGCAGTACTTC

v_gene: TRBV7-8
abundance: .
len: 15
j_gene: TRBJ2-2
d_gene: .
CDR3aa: CASSLRPGNTGELFF
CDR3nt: TGTGCCAGCAGCTTAAGGCCCGGGAACACCGGGGAGCTGTTTTTT

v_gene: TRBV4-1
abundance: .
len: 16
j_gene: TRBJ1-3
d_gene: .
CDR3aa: CASSQFRDLGGNTIYF
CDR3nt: TGCGCCAGCAGCCAGTTCCGGGACCTCGGTGGAAACACCATATATTTT

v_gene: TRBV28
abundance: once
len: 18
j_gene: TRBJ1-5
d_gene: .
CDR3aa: CASSLYSGQSSSNQPQHF
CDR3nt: TGTGCCAGCAGTTTATACTCAGGACAGAGCTCCAGCAATCAGCCCCAGCATTTT

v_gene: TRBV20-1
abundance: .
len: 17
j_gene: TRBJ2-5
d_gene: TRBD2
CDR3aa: CSARGGTSGPLQETQYF
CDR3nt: TGCAGTGCTAGAGGGGGGACTAGCGGACCACTACAAGAGACCCAGTACTTC

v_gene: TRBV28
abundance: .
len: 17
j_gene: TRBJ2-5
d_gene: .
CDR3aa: CASSLWGGKQGSETQYF
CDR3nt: TGTGCCAGCAGTCTATGGGGCGGGAAACAGGGTTCAGAGACCCAGTACTTC

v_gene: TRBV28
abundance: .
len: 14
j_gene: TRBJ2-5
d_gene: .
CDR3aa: CASSLRAGQETQYF
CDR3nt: TGTGCCAGCAGTTTAAGGGCAGGCCAAGAGACCCAGTACTTC

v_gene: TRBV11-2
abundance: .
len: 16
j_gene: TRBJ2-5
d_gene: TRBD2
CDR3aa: CASTISGGPPRETQYF
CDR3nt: TGTGCCAGCACCATCTCGGGGGGGCCGCCACGGGAGACCCAGTACTTC

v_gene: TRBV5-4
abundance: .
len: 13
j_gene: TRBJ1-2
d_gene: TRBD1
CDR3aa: CASSSIDRDGYTF
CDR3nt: TGTGCCAGCAGCTCCATCGACAGGGACGGCTACACCTTC

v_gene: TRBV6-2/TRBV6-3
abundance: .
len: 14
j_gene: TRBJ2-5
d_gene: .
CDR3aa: CASSYPMEPETQYF
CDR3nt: TGTGCCAGCAGTTACCCCATGGAACCGGAGACCCAGTACTTC

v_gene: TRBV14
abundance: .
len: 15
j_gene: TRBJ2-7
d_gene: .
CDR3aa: CASSQGRGWSYEQYF
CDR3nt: TGTGCCAGCAGCCAGGGTCGGGGGTGGTCCTACGAGCAGTACTTC

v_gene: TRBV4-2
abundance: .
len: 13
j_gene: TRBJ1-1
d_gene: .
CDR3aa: CASSQVRWAEAFF
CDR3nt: TGTGCCAGCAGCCAAGTGCGGTGGGCTGAAGCTTTCTTT

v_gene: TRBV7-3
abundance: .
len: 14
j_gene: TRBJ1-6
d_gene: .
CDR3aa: CASSRGDDNSPLHF
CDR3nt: TGTGCCAGCAGCCGAGGGGACGACAATTCACCCCTCCACTTT

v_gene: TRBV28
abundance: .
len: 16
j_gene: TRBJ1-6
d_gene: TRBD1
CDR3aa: CASSPTTGGRNSPLHF
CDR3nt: TGTGCCAGCAGTCCCACGACAGGGGGCAGGAATTCACCCCTCCACTTT

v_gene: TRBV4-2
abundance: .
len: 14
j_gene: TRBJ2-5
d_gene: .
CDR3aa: CASSQDSRTETQYF
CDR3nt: TGTGCCAGCAGCCAAGATTCTAGAACAGAGACCCAGTACTTC

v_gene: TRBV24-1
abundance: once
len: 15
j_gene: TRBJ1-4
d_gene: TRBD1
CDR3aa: CATSDPRQGGEKLFF
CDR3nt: TGTGCCACCAGTGACCCCCGACAGGGGGGTGAAAAACTGTTTTTT

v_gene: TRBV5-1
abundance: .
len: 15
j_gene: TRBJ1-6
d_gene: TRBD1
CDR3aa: CASSTAGTGDSPLHF
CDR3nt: TGCGCCAGCAGCACGGCGGGGACAGGGGATTCACCCCTCCACTTT

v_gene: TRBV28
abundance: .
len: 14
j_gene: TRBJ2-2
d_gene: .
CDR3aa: CASSRGSVTGELFF
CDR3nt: TGTGCCAGCAGTCGCGGATCGGTCACCGGGGAGCTGTTTTTT

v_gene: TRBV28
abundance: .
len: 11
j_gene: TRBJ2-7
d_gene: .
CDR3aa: CASGVGDEQYF
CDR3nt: TGTGCCAGCGGGGTAGGGGACGAGCAGTACTTC

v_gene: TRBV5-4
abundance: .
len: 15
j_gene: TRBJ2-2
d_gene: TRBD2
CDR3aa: CASSAGLAVTGELFF
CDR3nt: TGTGCCAGCAGCGCGGGACTAGCGGTCACCGGGGAGCTGTTTTTT

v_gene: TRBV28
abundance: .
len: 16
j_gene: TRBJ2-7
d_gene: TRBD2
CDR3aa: CASSLGLAGPSYEQYF
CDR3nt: TGTGCCAGCAGTTTAGGGCTAGCGGGGCCCTCCTACGAGCAGTACTTC

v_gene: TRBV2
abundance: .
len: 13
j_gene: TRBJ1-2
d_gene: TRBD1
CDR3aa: CASWTGGDYGYTF
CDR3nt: TGTGCCAGTTGGACAGGGGGCGACTATGGCTACACCTTC

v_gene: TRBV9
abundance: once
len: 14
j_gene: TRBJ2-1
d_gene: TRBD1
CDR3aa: CASSVPGQGREQFF
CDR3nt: TGTGCCAGCAGCGTACCGGGACAGGGTCGAGAGCAGTTCTTC

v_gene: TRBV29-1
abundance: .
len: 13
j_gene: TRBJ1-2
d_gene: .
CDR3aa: CSVGGSQLYGYTF
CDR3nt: TGCAGCGTTGGGGGATCCCAGCTCTATGGCTACACCTTC

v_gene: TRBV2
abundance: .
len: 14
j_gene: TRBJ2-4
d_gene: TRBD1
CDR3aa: CASSSGQAKNIQYF
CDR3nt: TGTGCCAGCAGTTCGGGACAGGCCAAAAACATTCAGTACTTC

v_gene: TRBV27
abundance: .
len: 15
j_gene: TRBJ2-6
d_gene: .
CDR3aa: CASSLLGPGANVLTF
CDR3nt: TGTGCCAGCAGTTTGCTAGGGCCTGGGGCCAACGTCCTGACTTTC

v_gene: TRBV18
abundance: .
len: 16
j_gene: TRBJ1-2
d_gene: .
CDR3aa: CASSGGQISPSYGYTF
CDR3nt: TGTGCCAGCTCAGGGGGCCAAATATCCCCTTCCTATGGCTACACCTTC

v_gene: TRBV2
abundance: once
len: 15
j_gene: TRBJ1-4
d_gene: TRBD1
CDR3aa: CASRPGDRGNEKLFF
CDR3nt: TGTGCCAGCAGGCCTGGTGACAGGGGTAATGAAAAACTGTTTTTT

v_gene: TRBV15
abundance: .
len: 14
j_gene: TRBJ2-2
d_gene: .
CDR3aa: CATSRDGGTGELFF
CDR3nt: TGTGCCACCAGCAGAGATGGGGGCACCGGGGAGCTGTTTTTT

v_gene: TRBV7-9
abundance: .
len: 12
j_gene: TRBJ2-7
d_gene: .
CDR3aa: CASSLDRAEQYF
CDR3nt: TGTGCCAGCAGCTTGGACCGAGCCGAGCAGTACTTC

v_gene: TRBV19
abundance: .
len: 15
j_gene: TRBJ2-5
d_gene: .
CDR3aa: CASSESGHDSETQYF
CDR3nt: TGTGCCAGTTCGGAGTCAGGACACGACAGCGAGACCCAGTACTTC

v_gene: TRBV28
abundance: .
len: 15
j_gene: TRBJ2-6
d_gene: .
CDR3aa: CASSDQGSGANVLTF
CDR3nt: TGTGCCAGCAGCGATCAGGGCTCCGGGGCCAACGTCCTGACTTTC

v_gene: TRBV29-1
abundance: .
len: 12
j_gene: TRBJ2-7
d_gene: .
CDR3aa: CSVYGGTYEQYF
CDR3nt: TGCAGCGTTTACGGGGGAACCTACGAGCAGTACTTC

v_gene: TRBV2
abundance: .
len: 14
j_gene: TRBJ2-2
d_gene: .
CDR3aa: CASHPWGVTGELFF
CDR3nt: TGTGCCAGCCACCCATGGGGGGTCACCGGGGAGCTGTTTTTT

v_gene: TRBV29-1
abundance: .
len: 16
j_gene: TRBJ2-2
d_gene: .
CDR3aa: CSVVGVGGPYTGELFF
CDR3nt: TGCAGCGTTGTGGGGGTTGGGGGGCCCTACACCGGGGAGCTGTTTTTT

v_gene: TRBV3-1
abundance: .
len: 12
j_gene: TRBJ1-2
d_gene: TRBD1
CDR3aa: CASSLGTAGYTF
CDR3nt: TGTGCCAGCAGCCTCGGGACAGCTGGCTACACCTTC

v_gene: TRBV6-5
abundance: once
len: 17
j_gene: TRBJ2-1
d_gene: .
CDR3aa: CASSYVPPGLRTNEQFF
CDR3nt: TGTGCCAGCAGTTACGTTCCGCCGGGACTCCGGACCAATGAGCAGTTCTTC

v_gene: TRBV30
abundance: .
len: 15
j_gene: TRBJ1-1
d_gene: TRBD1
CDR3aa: CAWSGGQGANSEAFF
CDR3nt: TGTGCCTGGAGTGGAGGACAGGGGGCGAATTCTGAAGCTTTCTTT